The source of this T cell receptor (beta chain) is a study of post-analysis software for immune sequencing data (dated by TCRdb to the mid-2010s). With respect to the entire study: Recorded disease courses included relapsing-remitting, secondary progressive and progressive-relapsing multiple sclerosis, with some patients lacking subtype annotation. The multiple sclerosis patient repertoires were compared with 10 or so previously published healthy control repertoires from donors aged about 6 to 26 years. A subset of samples was prepared in parallel using single-end sample barcoding, then pooled and co-amplified after Illumina adapter ligation.

The library was obtained by PCR. The instrument was an Illumina HiSeq 2500. To reduce PCR and sequencing biases, unique molecular identifiers were incorporated into the TCR beta cDNA libraries. Every 1 to 10 million input T cells yielded 500,000 or so cDNA molecules, meaning each molecule approximated one T cell. The patient libraries were prepared and sequenced using the same protocol as the earlier healthy control dataset. Samples belonging to the same batch were prepared together, multiplexed and sequenced on a shared HiSeq lane. The original methods were these. MIGEC was used to process the raw barcoded reads, and molecular identifier groups with only a single read were discarded before consensus assembly and CDR3 extraction. Clonotype tables were post-analysed with VDJtools, and diversity was normalized by down-sampling all datasets to the smallest sample size. Repertoire overlap clustering matched CDR3 amino acid but not nucleotide sequences to correct batch-related cross-sample contamination. TCRdb itself trimmed the public reads at Q25 with fastp, ran MiXCR and retained productive beta chains. Rows are unified per CDR3 protein, each entry keeping the most common DNA and genes. TCRdb's processing, not the authors' own work, is the source of the V and J calls. For this sample the table gives 700,000 to 900,000 distinct CDR3 sequences, of which approximately 44% were detected only once. The ten top clones hold roughly 4.5% of the sample.

What the authors observed across the whole study: Several TRBV segments, including TRBV5-6, TRBV5-1 and TRBV20-1, were significantly more frequent in patients than controls. The control group was slightly older than the multiple sclerosis patient group. When samples were clustered directly using the F measure, samples prepared in the same batch co-clustered strongly, which prompted a batch-effect correction. Multiple sclerosis patients had significantly lower normalized Chao1 diversity than controls, a result that suggests substantial peripheral T-cell clonal expansion.

To demonstrate the VDJtools post-analysis software, the study profiled TCR beta repertoires from the peripheral blood of around 13 young patients with multiple sclerosis. The patients with multiple sclerosis were children and adolescents between roughly 6 and 17 years of age. Per the germline V gene, SGHTA is the CDR1 and FQGNSA is the CDR2. At the junction V is shortened by 5 bases and J by 8 bases, with 18 bases in between. From the cysteine up to the phenylalanine, the CDR3 has a length of 14 residues. Left in the record is the CDR3 DNA by itself, 42 bases read in frame from the first base. For this clonotype: Its antigen is unknown. One base away there is no much larger clone; base qualities are not given.

This clonotype was sampled from a girl under 18 with multiple sclerosis. The sequence is built from TRBV7-2 and TRBJ1-1; a weak D assignment points to TRBD1 (6 bases agree). The sample was blood. CDR3 loop: CASSPIGQLIEAFF. The sequenced DNA is TGTGCCAGCAGCCCCATTGGACAGCTAATAGAAGCTTTCTTT.